These T cell receptor beta chains were read from a single sample in a study of beta chain features in type 1 diabetes. Here immunoSEQ multiplex PCR was the method, and the copy in TCRdb shows in-frame clones only, minus some. This sample carries 900,000 or so clones, roughly a sixth of them seen once, and the ten largest clones take 0.02% to 0.03%. Sequencing used naive CD4+ T cells from blood. The source of these receptors is a young woman in good health. CDR3s include the opening cysteine and the closing phenylalanine or tryptophan. A clone size is listed for some rows: how often the clone was seen (once, few, many), or a class if it is expanded.

CASSSGLLAGVYEQYF	TRBJ2-7	TRBV5-1	few
CASTPWGTSNYEQYF	TRBJ2-7	TRBV7-2	.
CASNARQKNNSPLHF	TRBJ1-6	TRBV7-2	.
CASGQWGAGGELFF	TRBJ2-2	TRBV6-1	.
CASSLDLSGGFYEQYF	.	TRBV5-1	.
CASRGSSDTQYF	TRBJ2-3	TRBV6-6	.
CASSLPDGANVLTF	TRBJ2-6	TRBV5-1	few
CASSRTGLTGDEQFF	TRBJ2-1	TRBV19	.
CASSVSVPDYNEQFF	TRBJ2-1	TRBV25-1	few
CASSTLRQGATEAFF	TRBJ1-1	TRBV28	few
CATSSGRTDTQYF	TRBJ2-3	TRBV15	.
CASSSFGADEQFF	TRBJ2-1	TRBV11-3	.
CASSHMSGGFRYGYTF	TRBJ1-2	TRBV4-3	.
CASGTSWAGEQFF	TRBJ2-1	TRBV19	few
CASSNDRANGYTF	TRBJ1-2	TRBV6-6	few
CASSTTGEGSEQYF	TRBJ2-7	TRBV19	.
CASRGRGQQETQYF	TRBJ2-5	TRBV11-1	.
CASSLNGQAAKETQYF	TRBJ2-5	TRBV7-2	.
CASSFRRNQETQYF	TRBJ2-5	TRBV7-3	.
CASSPPQRLSYNEQFF	TRBJ2-1	TRBV18	.
CASSLRPSLAGPRRPQGETQYF	TRBJ2-5	TRBV5-1	few
CASSLNREREQYF	TRBJ2-7	TRBV27	.
CASSYSPQFF	TRBJ2-1	TRBV6-5	.
CASSEVPQLGGTDTQYF	TRBJ2-3	TRBV9	.
CAIRGGQGEETQYF	TRBJ2-5	TRBV10-3	.
CASSPHREAGGLSAEQFF	TRBJ2-1	TRBV7-2	.
CASSWPGTPLTFF	TRBJ1-1	TRBV6-5	.
CASRLLASGANVLTF	TRBJ2-6	TRBV19	few
CASSLQPLSTDTQYF	TRBJ2-3	TRBV11-2	few
CSVVQRSTGPTDIQYF	TRBJ2-4	TRBV29-1	few
CASGLATPDWEGDIQYF	TRBJ2-4	TRBV12-5	.
CASSLHQGGDAYEQYF	TRBJ2-7	TRBV4-3	few
CASSLAPDTQYF	TRBJ2-3	TRBV28	.
CASSLRPQGANTEAFF	TRBJ1-1	TRBV27	.
CASSQGRGIYEQYF	TRBJ2-7	TRBV14	.
CASSPQLEYEQYF	.	TRBV16	.
CASQGDRSYEQYF	TRBJ2-7	TRBV18	.
CASPPEIGRNTGELFF	TRBJ2-2	TRBV21-1	.
CASSTLPLGSPSYNEQFF	TRBJ2-1	TRBV9	.
CASSGDSNQPQHF	TRBJ1-5	TRBV7-9	few
CASSRTTSGLSYEQYF	TRBJ2-7	TRBV4-2	few
CASSGSGNTGYEQFF	TRBJ2-1	TRBV5-1	few
CASRSGRGGRAGETQYF	TRBJ2-5	TRBV11-2	few
CASRFEKLFF	TRBJ1-4	TRBV2	few
CATRTGTDVYEQYF	TRBJ2-7	TRBV10-3	few
CASSALAGAYYEQYF	TRBJ2-7	TRBV7-9	.